This T cell receptor (beta chain) was identified during a study of cytomegalovirus exposure and HLA in healthy donors. Broader study findings: Listed as cytomegalovirus-associated were 164 TCR beta chains. In a later analysis, V- and J-gene trimming of beta chains associated with a DCLRE1C missense variant, replicated independently.

Comments on this clone: Its matching antigen is unknown.

Primers for the PCR totalled 60 Vbeta and 13 Jbeta. Original analysis: As a later analysis found, there were approximately 80 million unique TCR beta chains, of which roughly 11 million were shared. The assay was immunoSEQ multiplex PCR, and TCRdb's table has in-frame clones only and misses some. From that table come the V and J calls and clone size; the DNA was used to work out D and trimming. The top ten hold 4.4% of the sample, which has roughly 200,000 clones, 79% seen once. Sequences were obtained from PBMCs. The receptor comes from a woman younger than 45 in good health and CMV-seropositive.

In nucleotides, the CDR3 is TGTGCCAGCAGCTTCCCAGGTGGAGAGACCCAGTACTTC. Encoded protein: CASSFPGGETQYF. The chain joins TRBV5-6 to TRBJ2-5; no clear D. The germline V gene encodes CDR1 SGHDT and CDR2 YYEEEE. V lost 2 bases, J lost 4 bases, and 9 bases lay in between. The CDR3 has 13 residues.